What follows are 30 T cell receptor beta chains derived from one specimen sequenced in a study of beta chain features in type 1 diabetes (dated by TCRdb to 2016 to 2019). Library method: the immunoSEQ multiplex PCR assay. The High Capacity cDNA Reverse Transcription Kit was used to reverse transcribe all of the isolated RNA, meaning that expressed TCRB transcripts were what got sequenced. TCRdb took over this immuneACCESS table, retaining in-frame rearrangements with V and J assigned. Such tables are incomplete; in checked studies, under half of the missing clones stem from an unresolved V gene, and the remainder is unexplained. Counted in this sample were under 950,000 clones; roughly a sixth of them appeared once. Jointly, the top ten make up around 0.02% of the sample. Material for sequencing was naive CD4+ T cells from blood. What this sample's cell subset or site label stands for: true naive CD4+ T cells. The source of these receptors is a woman aged 18 to 35 in good health.

This clone has a handful of counts. CDR3 loop: CASSESGLRGADTQYF. CDR3 nucleotides: TGTGCCAGCAGCGAGTCGGGACTCCGAGGGGCAGATACGCAGTATTTT. The chain combines TRBV9 with TRBJ2-3, with D possibly being TRBD2 (6 bases). Germline values: CDR1 SGDLS, CDR2 YYNGEE. Trimming cost V 3 bases and J 4 bases, with 18 bases left between them. The CDR3 has 16 residues.

This clone was picked up a small number of times. V and J are TRBV2 and TRBJ2-6; D is unresolved. This CDR3 comprises 15 residues. Germline CDR1 SNHLY, CDR2 FYNNEI. With 2 bases removed from V and 3 bases from J, the gap between germline ends came to 8 bases. CDR3: CASSERASGANVLTF. DNA for the CDR3: TGTGCCAGCAGTGAAAGGGCTAGTGGGGCCAACGTCCTGACTTTC.

The chain combines TRBV11-2 with TRBJ2-2; 12 bases map to TRBD2. The junction had 4 bases not matched to a gene; V was cut back by 4 bases and J by 4 bases. The CDR3 covers 16 residues. The germline V gene encodes CDR1 SGHAT and CDR2 FQNNGV. The CDR3 loop is CASSSLAGGITGELFF. The CDR3 bases are TGTGCCAGCAGCTCGCTAGCGGGAGGGATCACCGGGGAGCTGTTTTTT.

This clone was counted only a few times. CDR3: CASSQAISRTGELFF. In DNA form, the CDR3 reads TGTGCCAGCAGCCAAGCCATTTCTAGAACCGGGGAGCTGTTTTTT. The chain joins TRBV4-2 to TRBJ2-2; D is uncertain. The V and J ends lost 1 base and 5 bases respectively, with 11 bases between them. Germline CDR1 reads LGHNA; CDR2 reads YNFKEQ. This CDR3 is 15 amino acids long.

The table lists this clone with a few counts. The CDR3 reads CASGLAFWEQYF. The CDR3 nucleotides are TGTGCCAGTGGACTAGCTTTTTGGGAGCAGTACTTC. This rearrangement joins TRBV28 to TRBJ2-7; 8 nucleotides align to TRBD2. The J segment lost 7 bases and the V segment lost 9 bases, leaving 8 bases of the junction unmatched. Per the germline V gene, CDR1 is MDHEN and CDR2 is SYDVKM. The CDR3 spans 12 residues.

This chain links TRBV10-3 with TRBJ2-5; 11 bases align to TRBD2. CDR3 length: 15 residues. Germline assignment: CDR1 ENHRY and CDR2 SYGVKD. The ends lost 4 bases at V and 5 bases at J; junction bases unmatched: 6. The CDR3, as DNA: TGTGCCATCAGTGCAACTAGCGGGAGCGGGGAGACCCAGTACTTC. It translates to CAISATSGSGETQYF.

As for this clone: Additional DNA sequences in this sample encode the identical CDR3. The gene calls are TRBV5-1 and TRBJ2-5; D possibly corresponds to TRBD1 (6 bases). CDR3 length: 14 amino acids. V lost 4 bases to trimming and J lost 1 base, with 11 bases between them. Germline values: CDR1 SGHRS, CDR2 YFSETQ. The CDR3 sequence is CASSPGTSQETQYF. CDR3 in DNA: TGCGCCAGCAGCCCAGGGACAAGCCAAGAGACCCAGTACTTC. The entire variable domain, with the rest obtained from reference TRBV5-1 and TRBJ2-5, is as follows: KAGVTQTPRYLIKTRGQQVTLSCSPISGHRSVSWYQQTPGQGLQFLFEYFSETQRNKGNFPGRFSGRQFSNSRSEMNVSTLELGDSALYLCASSPGTSQETQYFGPGTRLLVL.

The genes are TRBV7-9 and TRBJ2-5; unclear D gene. Per germline, CDR1 SEHNR and CDR2 FQNEAQ (reference sequence). There are 17 residues in the CDR3. Trimming pared 0 bases from V and 1 base from J, leaving 15 bases between. The CDR3 sequence: CASSLAAGKRTQETQYF. The DNA of the CDR3 is TGTGCCAGCAGCTTAGCGGCCGGTAAGAGGACCCAAGAGACCCAGTACTTC. Combining the CDR3 with reference TRBV7-9 and TRBJ2-5 gives the whole variable domain DTGVSQNPRHKITKRGQNVTFRCDPISEHNRLYWYRQTLGQGPEFLTYFQNEAQLEKSRLLSDRFSAERPKGSFSTLEIQRTEQGDSAMYLCASSLAAGKRTQETQYFGPGTRLLVL.

In regard to this clone: The junction shows a germline mismatch at one end, possibly a read error. This rearrangement joins TRBV5-4 to TRBJ2-1, with TRBD2 identical over 12 bases. The CDR3 runs 16 residues. Germline-derived CDR1 and CDR2 are SGHNT and YYREEE (reference sequence). The CDR3 coding sequence is TGTGCCAGCAGCTTACCGACTAGCGGGAGACTCAATTATCCCGTCTTC. This codes for CASSLPTSGRLNYPVF. Full variable domain (remainder filled in from reference TRBV5-4 and TRBJ2-1): ETGVTQSPTHLIKTRGQQVTLRCSSQSGHNTVSWYQQALGQGPQFIFQYYREEENGRGNFPPRFSGLQFPNYSSELNVNALELDDSALYLCASSLPTSGRLNYPVFGPGTRLTVL.

The CDR3 region is CASSLGLAGEGEQFF. The DNA for the CDR3 is TGTGCCAGCAGCTTGGGACTAGCGGGAGAAGGTGAGCAGTTCTTC. The chain carries TRBV11-3 and TRBJ2-1; 14 bases are shared with TRBD2. In germline, CDR1 is SGHNT, CDR2 YENEEA. The ends lost 3 bases at V and 9 bases at J; junction bases unmatched: 4. The CDR3 covers 15 residues.

This clone was seen ten or more times. The chain carries TRBV2 and TRBJ2-3; D not certain. V gave up 11 bases and J gave up 3 bases, with 9 bases separating them. CDR1 is SNHLY, CDR2 FYNNEI, per germline. The CDR3 sequence is 11 residues long. The CDR3: CAGRVTDTQYF. CDR3 DNA sequence: TGTGCCGGCCGGGTGACAGATACGCAGTATTTT. Supplemented by reference TRBV2 and TRBJ2-3, the full variable domain reads EPEVTQTPSHQVTQMGQEVILRCVPISNHLYFYWYRQILGQKVEFLVSFYNNEISEKSEIFDDQFSVERPDGSNFTLKIRSTKLEDSAMYFCAGRVTDTQYFGPGTRLTVL.

This clone has just a few counts. The chain uses TRBV25-1 and TRBJ1-1; 8 nucleotides agree with TRBD1. Germline CDR1 reads MGHDK; CDR2 reads SYGVNS. The V gene end was trimmed by 3 bases and the J gene end by 4 bases; junction bases not matched to a gene: 7. The CDR3 spans 15 residues. In DNA form, the CDR3 reads TGTGCCAGCAGTGACCTGGGGCAGGGGGCCACTGAAGCTTTCTTT. This sequence encodes CASSDLGQGATEAFF.

The table lists this clone with a few counts. The gene calls are TRBV4-2 and TRBJ2-1; D gene uncertain. The CDR3 is 13 amino acids. Germline CDR1 reads LGHNA; CDR2 reads YNFKEQ. The ends were cut back, 3 bases at V and 10 bases at J, with 13 bases in the middle. CDR3 sequence: CASSQGMVGEQFF. For the CDR3, the DNA is TGTGCCAGCAGCCAGGGGATGGTAGGGGAGCAGTTCTTC.

This clone was counted between two and nine times. The chain is built from TRBV19 and TRBJ2-3; no clear D gene. The V end was cut by 5 bases, the J end by 2 bases, with 8 bases between. The CDR3 totals 13 residues. Germline CDR1 LNHDA, CDR2 SQIVND (reference sequence). The CDR3 reads CASSPQYTDTQYF. The CDR3 nucleotides read TGTGCCAGTAGTCCACAATACACAGATACGCAGTATTTT.

This clone has only a few counts. The chain is built from TRBV7-3 and TRBJ2-1, with a weak D call TRBD1 (6 bases). Looked up from germline, CDR1 is SGHTA and CDR2 is FQGTGA. V was trimmed by 2 bases and J by 10 bases, leaving 15 bases between them. The CDR3 has 14 amino acids. The CDR3 region has the DNA TGTGCCAGCAGCTTATTAGCCGCCGACAGGGAGCAGTTCTTC. Residues: CASSLLAADREQFF. Full variable domain (missing parts from reference TRBV7-3 and TRBJ2-1): GAGVSQTPSNKVTEKGKYVELRCDPISGHTALYWYRQSLGQGPEFLIYFQGTGAADDSGLPNDRFFAVRPEGSVSTLKIQRTERGDSAVYLCASSLLAADREQFFGPGTRLTVL.

The chain links TRBV4-3 to TRBJ2-6; D remains unclear. The CDR3 spans 18 residues. V was shortened by 2 bases and J by 1 base, with 15 bases between the two germline ends. Germline assignment: CDR1 LGHNA and CDR2 YSLEER. CDR3 DNA: TGCGCCAGCAGCCAAAAACCCTCACCTACGTCTGGGGCCAACGTCCTGACTTTC. It is translated as CASSQKPSPTSGANVLTF.

This chain uses TRBV7-9 with TRBJ2-5; D unresolved. The CDR3 runs to 13 residues. The germline V and J ends were trimmed by 5 bases and 2 bases, with 9 bases remaining between them. The V gene's germline CDR1 is SEHNR and CDR2 FQNEAQ (reference sequence). The CDR3 DNA reads as TGTGCCAGCAGCCTAGGACCGCAAGAGACCCAGTACTTC. Protein sequence: CASSLGPQETQYF. The full variable domain, in which reference TRBV7-9 and TRBJ2-5 provide the parts outside the CDR3, is DTGVSQNPRHKITKRGQNVTFRCDPISEHNRLYWYRQTLGQGPEFLTYFQNEAQLEKSRLLSDRFSAERPKGSFSTLEIQRTEQGDSAMYLCASSLGPQETQYFGPGTRLLVL.

The chain joins TRBV2 to TRBJ1-2; 10 positions match TRBD1. The CDR3 is 14 amino acids. Germline assignment: CDR1 SNHLY and CDR2 FYNNEI. V trimming: 4 bases; J trimming: 7 bases; junction bases outside the gene matches: 6. CDR3 amino acids: CASSASDRGAGYTF. For the CDR3, the DNA is TGTGCCAGCAGTGCCTCGGACAGGGGGGCTGGCTACACCTTC.

This chain connects TRBV27 to TRBJ2-1; D gene uncertain. Germline V CDR1 and CDR2: MNHEY, SMNVEV (reference sequence). CDR3 length equals 15 residues. V lost 0 bases to trimming and J lost 4 bases, with 10 bases between them. CDR3 bases: TGTGCCAGCAGTTTATCTTCGGACGGGTACAATGAGCAGTTCTTC. It translates to CASSLSSDGYNEQFF.

This clone was seen only a few times. The V gene is TRBV10-3, the J gene TRBJ1-1, with D possibly matching TRBD1 (5 bases). Between the trimmed V and J ends, which lost 0 bases and 6 bases, there was a span of 23 bases. The CDR3 has 18 residues. Germline V gene lookup returns CDR1 ENHRY and CDR2 SYGVKD. The CDR3 sequence is CAISESGRAGLPDAEAFF. DNA of the CDR3: TGTGCCATCAGTGAGTCAGGTCGGGCAGGGTTGCCCGATGCTGAAGCTTTCTTT.

This clone occurred a few times. J is TRBJ2-3 and V is TRBV10-3, with D possibly matching TRBD1 (6 bases). V was shortened by 4 bases and J by 2 bases, with 13 bases between the two germline ends. The CDR3 runs to 15 residues. Germline V gene sequence: CDR1 ENHRY, CDR2 SYGVKD. The CDR3 region has the DNA TGTGCCATCAGTGCTAAGGGGGTGTTCACAGATACGCAGTATTTT. It is translated as CAISAKGVFTDTQYF.

The chain uses TRBV29-1 and TRBJ1-2; D is unresolved. CDR3 length: 14 amino acids. Germline CDR1 reads SQVTM; CDR2 reads ANQGSEA. With 4 bases removed from V and 3 bases from J, the gap between germline ends came to 15 bases. The CDR3 reads CSVVSYTGDYGYTF. The CDR3 DNA reads as TGCAGCGTTGTTAGTTATACTGGGGACTATGGCTACACCTTC.

The rearrangement joins TRBV5-1 to TRBJ1-1; 9 bases align to TRBD1. Germline trimming cut 4 bases from V and 0 bases from J; bases unmatched to any gene: 7. This CDR3 region has 16 residues. Germline CDR1 is SGHRS and CDR2 is YFSETQ. The CDR3 nucleotides read TGCGCCAGCAGCCCCCAGGGACAGGGCATGAACACTGAAGCTTTCTTT. Amino acids: CASSPQGQGMNTEAFF. Full variable domain (outside the CDR3, taken from reference TRBV5-1 and TRBJ1-1): KAGVTQTPRYLIKTRGQQVTLSCSPISGHRSVSWYQQTPGQGLQFLFEYFSETQRNKGNFPGRFSGRQFSNSRSEMNVSTLELGDSALYLCASSPQGQGMNTEAFFGQGTRLTVV.

The V and J genes are TRBV7-9 and TRBJ2-2; no clear D gene. CDR1 and CDR2 (germline): SEHNR, FQNEAQ (reference sequence). The CDR3 loop spans 12 amino acids. Trimming took 5 bases from V and 4 from J, leaving 5 bases between them. DNA for the CDR3: TGTGCCAGCAGCGCACTCACCGGGGAGCTGTTTTTT. Translation gives CASSALTGELFF. Looking up the rest from reference TRBV7-9 and TRBJ2-2 gives the full variable domain: DTGVSQNPRHKITKRGQNVTFRCDPISEHNRLYWYRQTLGQGPEFLTYFQNEAQLEKSRLLSDRFSAERPKGSFSTLEIQRTEQGDSAMYLCASSALTGELFFGEGSRLTVL.

The chain combines TRBV18 with TRBJ2-1; possibly TRBD2 for D (5 bases). Trimming took off 3 bases at V and 0 bases at J, with 9 bases between the two ends. This CDR3 comprises 15 residues. CDR1 and CDR2 (germline): KGHSH, LQKENI. CDR3 region: CASSPYEGSYNEQFF. The CDR3 DNA is TGTGCCAGCTCACCTTATGAGGGCTCCTACAATGAGCAGTTCTTC.

The chain couples TRBV28 to TRBJ1-5, with D maybe TRBD1 (5 bases). This CDR3 region has 15 residues. V was shortened by 7 bases and J by 1 base, with 14 bases between the two germline ends. The germline gives CDR1 MDHEN, CDR2 SYDVKM. The CDR3 nucleotides are TGTGCCAGCAAACAGGAGGTTGCGAGCAATCAGCCCCAGCATTTT. Its protein is CASKQEVASNQPQHF.

This rearrangement joins TRBV5-4 to TRBJ2-2; 10 positions agree with TRBD1. With V trimmed by 4 bases and J by 6 bases, 3 bases remained unmatched. The CDR3 contains 14 residues. In germline, CDR1 is SGHNT, CDR2 YYREEE (reference sequence). As DNA, the CDR3 is TGTGCCAGCAGCGGAGGGACAGGGGCCGGGGAGCTGTTTTTT. It is translated as CASSGGTGAGELFF. Combining the CDR3 with reference TRBV5-4 and TRBJ2-2 gives the whole variable domain ETGVTQSPTHLIKTRGQQVTLRCSSQSGHNTVSWYQQALGQGPQFIFQYYREEENGRGNFPPRFSGLQFPNYSSELNVNALELDDSALYLCASSGGTGAGELFFGEGSRLTVL.

V gene TRBV28 combines with J gene TRBJ1-2; no definite D call. From germline, CDR1 is MDHEN and CDR2 SYDVKM. Trimming took off 5 bases at V and 0 bases at J, with 13 bases between the two ends. CDR3 size: 15 residues. The chain's CDR3 is CASSPPTAANYGYTF. DNA for the CDR3: TGTGCCAGCAGTCCTCCGACCGCTGCTAACTATGGCTACACCTTC.

This clone was seen a few times. V is TRBV7-2 and J is TRBJ2-7; TRBD2 is a possible D gene (5 bases). Trimming shortened V by 5 bases and J by 4 bases, and 15 bases separated the two germline ends. This CDR3 spans 14 amino acids. Per germline, CDR1 SGHTA and CDR2 FQGNSA. As DNA, the CDR3 is TGTGCCAGCAGCGAACCGCCCTCGGGGTACGAGCAGTACTTC. This codes for CASSEPPSGYEQYF. Full variable domain (missing parts from reference TRBV7-2 and TRBJ2-7): GAGVSQSPSNKVTEKGKDVELRCDPISGHTALYWYRQSLGQGLEFLIYFQGNSAPDKSGLPSDRFSAERTGGSVSTLTIQRTQQEDSAVYLCASSEPPSGYEQYFGPGTRLTVT.

V usage is TRBV5-1 and J usage is TRBJ2-1; TRBD2 matches at 10 bases. The V segment lost 2 bases and the J segment 8 bases; nucleotides outside the gene matches: 4. This CDR3 region has 14 residues. Germline V gene data show CDR1 as SGHRS and CDR2 as YFSETQ. The chain's CDR3 is CASSFSSGSDEQFF. The CDR3 DNA reads as TGCGCCAGCAGCTTCTCTAGCGGGAGTGATGAGCAGTTCTTC.